This record looks at one T cell receptor (beta chain) sequence and its context. Antigen unknown. The junction departs from germline at one end; a sequencing error may be responsible. Sequenced by immunoSEQ multiplex PCR; TCRdb stores in-frame clones only, minus some. The sample contains roughly 260,000 clones, more than 85% of which appear only once. The CDR3 consists of 12 residues. CDR1 LNHDA and CDR2 SQIVND come from the germline V gene (reference sequence). The data belong to a study of T cell responses to AZD1222 COVID-19 vaccine. Study as a whole: Some second doses came at about 4 weeks and others at about 12 weeks; these were pooled.

Study-level points and caveats: Repertoire sampling happened only post peak T cell response. Close to half of spike-specific TCRs reportedly recognize unmutated variant regions. Distributed over spike, vaccine-associated CD4 TCRs predominated at 160-218 and 743-854.

The rearrangement joins TRBV19 to TRBJ1-5; D is perhaps TRBD1 (6 bases). The TCR comes from an adult in good health. The starting material was peripheral blood, obtained on day 0 of AZD1222 vaccination. The CDR3 bases are TGTGCCAGTGGGGGGCCCAATCGGCCCCAGCATTTT. Protein sequence: CASGGPNRPQHF.